The 3 T cell receptor beta chains listed next were all sequenced from one sample in a study of cytomegalovirus exposure and HLA in healthy donors (dated by TCRdb to the late 2010s). Library generation was performed with the immunoSEQ multiplex PCR assay. For the multiplex PCR, a mixture combining 60 forward primers for TCR Vbeta segments and 13 reverse primers for TCR Jbeta segments was used. In its TCRdb copy, this immuneACCESS table keeps in-frame sequences only and misses some clones. Where compared with another copy, unresolved V genes explain less than half of these, and the others have no known cause. Within this sample are around 99,000 clones, with around 70% of them counted one time only. The ten largest clonotypes hold about 5.7% of the sample. The sequenced sample consisted of PBMCs. The receptors were gathered from a woman in her 70s in good health and CMV-seropositive.

V and J are TRBV5-6 and TRBJ2-1; TRBD1 matches 9 bases. Losses at the gene ends were 4 bases for V and 6 bases for J; bases not matched to a gene: 11. The V gene's germline CDR1 is SGHDT and CDR2 YYEEEE. The CDR3 runs to 16 residues. This CDR3 reads CASSPQTGGKGNEQFF. The CDR3 DNA is TGTGCCAGCAGCCCGCAAACAGGGGGCAAGGGCAATGAGCAGTTCTTC.

This clone was observed a handful of times. The chain couples TRBV2 to TRBJ2-2, with 12 bases aligning to TRBD1. This CDR3 contains 15 residues. Per the germline V gene, CDR1 is SNHLY and CDR2 is FYNNEI. Trimming took 4 bases from V and 5 from J; bases not matched to a gene: 2. The CDR3: CASSGDRGRTGELFF. Written as DNA, the CDR3 is TGTGCCAGCAGTGGGGACAGGGGGCGGACCGGGGAGCTGTTTTTT. Full variable domain (remainder filled in from reference TRBV2 and TRBJ2-2): EPEVTQTPSHQVTQMGQEVILRCVPISNHLYFYWYRQILGQKVEFLVSFYNNEISEKSEIFDDQFSVERPDGSNFTLKIRSTKLEDSAMYFCASSGDRGRTGELFFGEGSRLTVL.

The gene calls are TRBV2 and TRBJ2-5; D is perhaps TRBD1 (6 bases). The CDR3 spans 14 residues. From germline, CDR1 is SNHLY and CDR2 FYNNEI. V was pared by 2 bases and J by 7 bases, with 14 bases between. Here the CDR3 reads CASSEQGRRSTQYF. In nucleotides, the CDR3 is TGTGCCAGCAGTGAACAGGGGCGCCGTTCGACCCAGTACTTC.